The rows below give T cell receptor beta chains drawn from one sample of a study of cytomegalovirus exposure and HLA in healthy donors. Sequenced by immunoSEQ multiplex PCR; TCRdb stores in-frame clones only, minus some. The table shows 150,000 to 200,000 clones, with about four fifths occurring only once. Sequencing was carried out using PBMCs. The origin of the receptors is a woman between 18 and 29 years old in good health and CMV-seronegative. Each CDR3 is given with its conserved first and last residue. A D gene is named only where the DNA matches it firmly. Clone size is not always given. Where it is, it says once, few, many or a class for expanded clones.

clone_size	d_call	v_call	j_call	cdr3_aa	cdr3_nt
-	TRBD1	TRBV7-6	TRBJ1-2	CASSSTLTGGSYTF	TGTGCCAGCAGCTCGACCCTGACAGGGGGCAGCTACACCTTC
-	-	TRBV19	TRBJ2-2	CASSIVSGTNTGELFF	TGTGCCAGTAGTATAGTGAGCGGTACAAACACCGGGGAGCTGTTTTTT
-	-	TRBV27	TRBJ2-7	CASKMAGLSYEQYF	TGTGCCAGCAAGATGGCGGGGCTTTCCTACGAGCAGTACTTC
-	TRBD2	TRBV10-2	TRBJ2-5	CVSSDDTSGRRETQYF	TGCGTCAGCAGTGACGATACTAGCGGGAGAAGAGAGACCCAGTACTTC
once	-	TRBV6-1	TRBJ2-2	CASSERPATNTGELFF	TGTGCCAGCAGTGAACGCCCAGCGACGAACACCGGGGAGCTGTTTTTT
-	-	TRBV30	TRBJ2-1	CAWSIKNRQNEQFF	TGTGCCTGGAGTATCAAGAACAGGCAGAATGAGCAGTTCTTC
-	-	TRBV6-5	TRBJ1-3	CASSYSILGFGNTIYF	TGTGCCAGCAGTTACTCAATCCTGGGCTTTGGAAACACCATATATTTT
-	-	TRBV27	TRBJ2-3	CASSLLGQGGSDTQYF	TGTGCCAGCAGTCTCCTTGGGCAGGGAGGTTCAGATACGCAGTATTTT
once	TRBD1	TRBV11-3	TRBJ2-5	CASSLADREETQYF	TGTGCCAGCAGCTTAGCGGACAGGGAAGAGACCCAGTACTTC
-	TRBD2	TRBV30	TRBJ2-7	CAWRALGGSGLKTYEQYF	TGTGCCTGGAGAGCCCTGGGTGGTAGCGGGCTTAAAACCTACGAGCAGTACTTC
few	-	TRBV19	TRBJ1-1	CAAGGRRDTEAFF	TGTGCCGCGGGGGGGAGGAGGGACACTGAAGCTTTCTTT
-	TRBD2	TRBV19	TRBJ2-7	CASTWGASGSPYEQYF	TGTGCCAGTACCTGGGGGGCTAGCGGGAGCCCCTACGAGCAGTACTTC
-	-	TRBV7-7	TRBJ2-3	CASSPGGSSTDTQYF	TGTGCCAGCAGCCCGGGTGGGTCTAGCACAGATACGCAGTATTTT
-	-	TRBV6-1	TRBJ2-1	CASSERPSLSYNEQFF	TGTGCCAGCAGTGAGAGGCCCTCCCTCTCCTACAATGAGCAGTTCTTC
-	TRBD2	TRBV6-5	TRBJ2-1	CASTPGTSGYNEQFF	TGTGCCAGCACCCCTGGGACTAGCGGCTACAATGAGCAGTTCTTC
-	-	TRBV7-6	TRBJ2-2	CATQLDTGELFF	TGTGCCACCCAACTCGACACCGGGGAGCTGTTTTTT
-	-	TRBV29-1	TRBJ1-1	CSVRRGASNTEAFF	TGCAGCGTCCGGCGGGGGGCCTCAAACACTGAAGCTTTCTTT
-	-	TRBV21-1	TRBJ2-3	CASGTEPWDTQYF	TGTGCCAGTGGAACAGAACCGTGGGATACGCAGTATTTT
-	-	TRBV5-1	TRBJ2-3	CASSLGSLGGDTQYF	TGCGCCAGCAGCTTGGGTTCCCTCGGGGGAGATACGCAGTATTTT
-	TRBD1	TRBV6-5	TRBJ1-3	CASGQGGSGNTIYF	TGTGCCAGTGGACAGGGAGGCTCTGGAAACACCATATATTTT
-	TRBD2	TRBV7-2	TRBJ2-3	CASSFRLATSTDTQYF	TGTGCCAGCAGCTTTCGACTAGCGACTAGCACAGATACGCAGTATTTT
-	-	TRBV5-1	TRBJ2-5	CASSPGGGQETQYF	TGCGCCAGCAGCCCCGGTGGGGGGCAAGAGACCCAGTACTTC
once	TRBD2	TRBV6-5	TRBJ2-7	CASRNVGTTYEQYF	TGTGCCAGCAGGAACGTTGGGACTACCTACGAGCAGTACTTC
-	-	TRBV13	TRBJ2-1	CASSLPGLMPPNEQFF	TGTGCCAGCAGCTTACCGGGACTTATGCCGCCCAATGAGCAGTTCTTC
-	TRBD2	TRBV2	TRBJ2-1	CASSLAGYEQFF	TGTGCCAGCAGTCTAGCGGGCTATGAGCAGTTCTTC
-	TRBD2	TRBV10-3	TRBJ2-2	CAISESSGRATGELFF	TGTGCCATCAGTGAGAGTAGCGGGAGGGCGACCGGGGAGCTGTTTTTT
-	TRBD1	TRBV25-1	TRBJ2-2	CASSDLGTGLNTGELFF	TGTGCCAGCAGTGACTTGGGGACAGGGTTGAACACCGGGGAGCTGTTTTTT
-	TRBD1	TRBV27	TRBJ1-2	CASGGVGQGRGYTF	TGTGCCAGCGGGGGGGTTGGACAGGGACGTGGCTACACCTTC
-	-	TRBV2	TRBJ2-1	CASSSTRYNEQFF	TGTGCCAGCAGTTCGACTAGGTACAATGAGCAGTTCTTC
-	-	TRBV21-1	TRBJ1-4	CANGRGKTNEKLFF	TGTGCCAACGGGAGGGGGAAGACTAATGAAAAACTGTTTTTT
few	TRBD1	TRBV18	TRBJ2-5	CASSPTGLETQYF	TGTGCCAGCTCACCGACAGGGCTTGAGACCCAGTACTTC